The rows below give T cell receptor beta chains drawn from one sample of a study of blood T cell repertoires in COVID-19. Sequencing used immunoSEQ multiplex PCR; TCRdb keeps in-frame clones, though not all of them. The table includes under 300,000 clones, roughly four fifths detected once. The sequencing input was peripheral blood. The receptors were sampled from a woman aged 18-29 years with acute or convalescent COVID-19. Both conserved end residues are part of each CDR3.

CDR3 protein: CASSPGAGAYNEQFF
J gene: TRBJ2-1
V gene: TRBV7-3

CDR3 protein: CASSLRIPSGAGADTQYF
J gene: TRBJ2-3
V gene: TRBV28

CDR3 protein: CATSRDRGIIDTQYF
J gene: TRBJ2-3
V gene: TRBV15

CDR3 protein: CASSLDVEGYGYTF
J gene: TRBJ1-2
V gene: TRBV7-9

CDR3 protein: CASSLRAGQNEQFF
J gene: TRBJ2-1
V gene: TRBV7-9

CDR3 protein: CASRGQGTYGYTF
J gene: TRBJ1-2
V gene: TRBV4-2

CDR3 protein: CARLAGGEASSYEQYF
J gene: TRBJ2-7
V gene: TRBV28

CDR3 protein: CASSPRRERAQYF
J gene: TRBJ2-5
V gene: TRBV28

CDR3 protein: CASSHGRGVSYGYTF
J gene: TRBJ1-2
V gene: TRBV3-1/TRBV3-2

CDR3 protein: CASSPAKLAGGSYEQYF
J gene: TRBJ2-7
V gene: TRBV28

CDR3 protein: CASSPDGYTEAFF
J gene: TRBJ1-1
V gene: TRBV19

CDR3 protein: CASPGQGEHNEQFF
J gene: TRBJ2-1
V gene: TRBV25-1

CDR3 protein: CASSLSTGIHTGELFF
J gene: TRBJ2-2
V gene: TRBV28

CDR3 protein: CASSLLAGTTDTQYF
J gene: TRBJ2-3
V gene: TRBV6-5

CDR3 protein: CASRENPGLVAEQYF
J gene: TRBJ2-7
V gene: TRBV6-5

CDR3 protein: CASTGGTNEKLFF
J gene: TRBJ1-4
V gene: TRBV25-1

CDR3 protein: CASRTGNYGYTF
J gene: TRBJ1-2
V gene: TRBV6-5

CDR3 protein: CSVEVIGIQYF
J gene: TRBJ2-4
V gene: TRBV29-1

CDR3 protein: CASSFGGTGKKTQYF
J gene: TRBJ2-5
V gene: TRBV6-6

CDR3 protein: CASSFEVAGLREQYF
J gene: TRBJ2-7
V gene: TRBV7-2

CDR3 protein: CASSLVVTGQETQYF
J gene: TRBJ2-5
V gene: TRBV5-1

CDR3 protein: CASSYSVGNTIYF
J gene: TRBJ1-3
V gene: TRBV6-2/TRBV6-3

CDR3 protein: CASSLGQGLEQFF
J gene: TRBJ2-1
V gene: TRBV28

CDR3 protein: CASSQSFWEAYGYTF
J gene: TRBJ1-2
V gene: TRBV23-1

CDR3 protein: CASSFGIEAFF
J gene: TRBJ1-1
V gene: TRBV5-4

CDR3 protein: CASSFGLAGGMREFF
J gene: TRBJ2-1
V gene: TRBV5-6

CDR3 protein: CASSSRGHNEQFF
J gene: TRBJ2-1
V gene: TRBV27

CDR3 protein: CASSQDARELTINEQFF
J gene: TRBJ2-1
V gene: TRBV4-3

CDR3 protein: CSVLAGTGYGYTF
J gene: TRBJ1-2
V gene: TRBV29-1

CDR3 protein: CASSRTSGYTDTQYF
J gene: TRBJ2-3
V gene: TRBV10-1

CDR3 protein: CASSTGQGRTEAFF
J gene: TRBJ1-1
V gene: TRBV9

CDR3 protein: CASSQGISGRAGEQFF
J gene: TRBJ2-1
V gene: TRBV3-1/TRBV3-2

CDR3 protein: CATTIGDSSYEQYF
J gene: TRBJ2-7
V gene: TRBV6-5

CDR3 protein: CASSLGEREFRGEQYF
J gene: TRBJ2-7
V gene: TRBV7-2

CDR3 protein: CSAAVYAGGADTQYF
J gene: TRBJ2-3
V gene: TRBV29-1

CDR3 protein: CASSPKTGEDQPQHF
J gene: TRBJ1-5
V gene: TRBV28

CDR3 protein: CASSQVAGLAGDEQYF
J gene: TRBJ2-7
V gene: TRBV4-2

CDR3 protein: CASSLFYSTDTQYF
J gene: TRBJ2-3
V gene: TRBV5-8

CDR3 protein: CASSQGQGVYSPLHF
J gene: TRBJ1-6
V gene: TRBV4-3

CDR3 protein: CASSSTPPGTATKNIQYF
J gene: TRBJ2-4
V gene: TRBV7-2

CDR3 protein: CASSIASGSTEETQYF
J gene: TRBJ2-5
V gene: TRBV19

CDR3 protein: CASSYSYQNEKLFF
J gene: TRBJ1-4
V gene: TRBV6-5

CDR3 protein: CASSQEQARTYGYTF
J gene: TRBJ1-2
V gene: TRBV4-3

CDR3 protein: CASSKGEAGWVGSQYF
J gene: TRBJ2-5
V gene: TRBV21-1

CDR3 protein: CASSTPPGYGYTF
J gene: TRBJ1-2
V gene: TRBV6-5

CDR3 protein: CASSPRTSGSGEQYF
J gene: TRBJ2-7
V gene: TRBV4-2

CDR3 protein: CASSKALGRVSIYEQYF
J gene: TRBJ2-7
V gene: TRBV21-1

CDR3 protein: CASSQSTLALLNTGELFF
J gene: TRBJ2-2
V gene: TRBV3-1/TRBV3-2

CDR3 protein: CASSYFGGGEGQPQHF
J gene: TRBJ1-5
V gene: TRBV6-2/TRBV6-3

CDR3 protein: CASSSRVFYEQYF
J gene: TRBJ2-7
V gene: TRBV7-2

CDR3 protein: CASSWGGSHNEQFF
J gene: TRBJ2-1
V gene: TRBV27

CDR3 protein: CASSERGNEQFF
J gene: TRBJ2-1
V gene: TRBV6-4

CDR3 protein: CASRRTGEDTIYF
J gene: TRBJ1-3
V gene: TRBV10-1

CDR3 protein: CASSLSMSPEAFF
J gene: TRBJ1-1
V gene: TRBV5-6

CDR3 protein: CASSRLTGDTEAFF
J gene: TRBJ1-1
V gene: TRBV4-3